This passage covers 16 T cell receptor beta chains from one sample sequenced in a study of PD-1 blockade in classical Hodgkin lymphoma. Clones were sequenced by immunoSEQ multiplex PCR, and TCRdb holds only the in-frame ones, with some missing. The data show tens of thousands of clones, about 94% seen once. Sample time point: newly diagnosed, previously untreated cHL patient sample. Sequenced material: peripheral blood mononuclear cells (PBMCs). These receptors were obtained from a human donor with classical Hodgkin lymphoma.

A few counts support this clone. V and J are TRBV19 and TRBJ1-2, with 7 bases identical to TRBD1. CDR1 and CDR2 (germline): LNHDA, SQIVND (reference sequence). This CDR3 has 14 amino acids. The V and J ends lost 9 bases and 5 bases, in that order; junction bases with no gene match: 12. The CDR3 DNA reads as TGTGCCAGCCGACGTGGGGGACAGTCGTATGGCTACACCTTC. Protein: CASRRGGQSYGYTF.

V gene TRBV7-6 combines with J gene TRBJ1-6, with 7 positions matching TRBD1. The CDR3 is 14 residues long. Looked up from germline, CDR1 is SGHVS and CDR2 is FNYEAQ. Trimming took 5 bases from V and 10 from J; bases not matched to a gene: 8. CDR3 protein: CASSGDRATSPLHF. As DNA, the CDR3 is TGTGCCAGCAGCGGCGACAGGGCGACCTCACCCCTCCACTTT.

V gene TRBV19 combines with J gene TRBJ1-5; possible D gene TRBD1, 6 bases. The germline V gene encodes CDR1 LNHDA and CDR2 SQIVND (reference sequence). V was shortened by 5 bases and J by 1 base, with 12 bases between the two germline ends. The CDR3 is made up of 15 amino acids. The CDR3 spells CASSGGGYSNQPQHF. The DNA for the CDR3 is TGTGCCAGTAGTGGAGGGGGTTACAGCAATCAGCCCCAGCATTTT.

The V call is TRBV7-6, the J call TRBJ2-3; D is perhaps TRBD2 (6 bases). V lost 4 bases to trimming and J lost 2 bases, with 13 bases between them. This CDR3 is built from 15 residues. Looked up from germline, CDR1 is SGHVS and CDR2 is FNYEAQ. CDR3 nucleotides: TGTGCCAGCAGCTCCCTTAAGCGGGTCACAGATACGCAGTATTTT. Its protein is CASSSLKRVTDTQYF.

The rearrangement uses TRBV27 and TRBJ1-2, with TRBD1 matching 8 bases. Germline CDR1 reads MNHEY; CDR2 reads SMNVEV (reference sequence). The CDR3 runs 14 residues. The trim removed 3 bases at V and 3 bases at J, leaving 3 bases unmatched. The CDR3 reads CASSLQGQDYGYTF. The CDR3 nucleotides are TGTGCCAGCAGTTTGCAGGGACAGGACTATGGCTACACCTTC.

V is TRBV14 and J is TRBJ1-1; maybe TRBD1 (6 bases). Germline V gene lookup returns CDR1 SGHDN and CDR2 FVKESK. The V gene lost 4 bases and the J gene lost 2 bases, with 14 bases spanning the gap. The CDR3 sequence is 15 residues long. CDR3 sequence: CASSPPDSLNTEAFF. CDR3 bases: TGTGCCAGCAGCCCTCCGGACAGCTTAAACACTGAAGCTTTCTTT.

This clone was counted once. The chain links TRBV18 to TRBJ2-3; TRBD1 might be the D (6 bases). The CDR3 is 13 residues long. Germline V gives CDR1 KGHSH, CDR2 LQKENI. Trimming removed 3 bases at V and 4 bases at J, with 8 bases between. The CDR3: CASSPGAADTQYF. DNA of the CDR3: TGTGCCAGCTCACCGGGGGCGGCAGATACGCAGTATTTT.

The chain links TRBV18 to TRBJ2-2; D uncertain. The CDR3 runs 16 residues. The germline V gene encodes CDR1 KGHSH and CDR2 LQKENI. The germline V and J ends were trimmed by 0 bases and 9 bases, with 17 bases remaining between them. The chain's CDR3 is CASSPPTVRVARELFF. As DNA, the CDR3 is TGTGCCAGCTCACCACCGACTGTGCGCGTCGCCCGGGAGCTGTTTTTT.

The chain joins TRBV27 to TRBJ2-2, with TRBD1 as a possible D gene (5 bases). Trimming cost V 7 bases and J 0 bases, with 12 bases left between them. This CDR3 is built from 15 residues. The germline gives CDR1 MNHEY, CDR2 SMNVEV (reference sequence). The CDR3 region is CASTLGQTNTGELFF. The DNA of the CDR3 is TGTGCCAGCACCTTGGGGCAGACGAACACCGGGGAGCTGTTTTTT.

V gene TRBV19 combines with J gene TRBJ2-3; D is unresolved. Germline-derived CDR1 and CDR2 are LNHDA and SQIVND (reference sequence). V shed 4 bases and J shed 4 bases, with 9 bases lying between them. There are 13 residues in the CDR3. CDR3 protein: CASSTPMADTQYF. For the CDR3, the DNA is TGTGCCAGTAGTACCCCCATGGCAGATACGCAGTATTTT.

The chain links TRBV12-5 to TRBJ1-1, with no clear D. Germline assignment: CDR1 LGHNT and CDR2 FRNRAP. The V end lost 1 base, the J end lost 3 bases, and 9 bases lay between the germline ends. The CDR3 covers 14 residues. CDR3 loop: CASGLGGVDTEAFF. CDR3 nucleotides: TGTGCTAGTGGTTTGGGGGGTGTGGACACTGAAGCTTTCTTT. Full variable domain (remainder filled in from reference TRBV12-5 and TRBJ1-1): DARVTQTPRHKVTEMGQEVTMRCQPILGHNTVFWYRQTMMQGLELLAYFRNRAPLDDSGMPKDRFSAEMPDATLATLKIQPSEPRDSAVYFCASGLGGVDTEAFFGQGTRLTVV.

The chain has TRBV6-1 and TRBJ1-5; 7 bases are shared with TRBD1. Germline V lookup: CDR1 MNHNS, CDR2 SASEGT. V was clipped by 5 bases and J by 0 bases; unmatched bases: 4. CDR3 length: 15 residues. The CDR3 region has the DNA TGTGCCAGCAGTCGGGACAGCTATAGCAATCAGCCCCAGCATTTT. It encodes CASSRDSYSNQPQHF.

V is TRBV5-1 and J is TRBJ1-4; 9 bases agree with TRBD1. The CDR3 has 14 amino acids. J gave up 8 bases and V 3 bases, and 5 bases lay outside the gene matches. Germline assignment: CDR1 SGHRS and CDR2 YFSETQ. In DNA form, the CDR3 reads TGCGCCAGCAGCTCCGACAGGGGGAGGGAAAAACTGTTTTTT. Translated: CASSSDRGREKLFF.

The chain carries TRBV7-9 and TRBJ1-2; D might be TRBD1 (5 bases). V shed 10 bases and J shed 3 bases, with 18 bases lying between them. This CDR3 contains 14 residues. The V gene's germline CDR1 is SEHNR and CDR2 FQNEAQ (reference sequence). The CDR3 sequence: CANDASLGDYGYTF. The CDR3 DNA is TGTGCCAACGACGCCTCTTTAGGGGACTATGGCTACACCTTC. The variable domain in full, completed from reference TRBV7-9 and TRBJ1-2, reads DTGVSQNPRHKITKRGQNVTFRCDPISEHNRLYWYRQTLGQGPEFLTYFQNEAQLEKSRLLSDRFSAERPKGSFSTLEIQRTEQGDSAMYLCANDASLGDYGYTFGSGTRLTVV.

The V call is TRBV28, the J call TRBJ2-5, with 7 bases identical to TRBD2. The trim removed 7 bases at V and 0 bases at J, leaving 5 bases unmatched. The CDR3 has 14 amino acids. The germline V gene encodes CDR1 MDHEN and CDR2 SYDVKM. In DNA, the CDR3 is TGTGCCAGCACCCCCGCGGGGGACCAAGAGACCCAGTACTTC. Protein: CASTPAGDQETQYF.

The rearrangement uses TRBV7-9 and TRBJ2-1; possibly TRBD2 for D (5 bases). The CDR3 totals 16 residues. Germline V CDR1 and CDR2: SEHNR, FQNEAQ (reference sequence). Trimming removed 4 bases at V and 7 bases at J, with 20 bases between. The DNA of the CDR3 is TGTGCCAGCAGCTCTACCCGGAGGCCTCCCGTAAATGAGCAGTTCTTC. Translated: CASSSTRRPPVNEQFF.